This T cell receptor (beta chain) was sequenced in a study of cytomegalovirus exposure and HLA in healthy donors. The study, taken as a whole, reports: High sensitivity and specificity were reportedly achieved when the classifier diagnosed cytomegalovirus status.

As for this clone: No antigen is known for it.

Sequenced by immunoSEQ multiplex PCR; TCRdb stores in-frame clones only, minus some. The sample contains some 220,000 clones, about 90% of which appear only once. Looked up from germline, CDR1 is GTSNPN and CDR2 is SVGIG (reference sequence). This CDR3 comprises 13 residues. Trimming removed 2 bases from V and 7 bases from J, with 12 bases in between. V is TRBV30 and J is TRBJ1-3, with D unclear. The sample was PBMCs. The sequence was obtained from a woman between 18 and 29 years old in good health and CMV-seronegative. Here the CDR3 DNA reads TGTGCCTGGAGTTCCGCTCTACGGAACACCATATATTTT. Amino acids: CAWSSALRNTIYF.